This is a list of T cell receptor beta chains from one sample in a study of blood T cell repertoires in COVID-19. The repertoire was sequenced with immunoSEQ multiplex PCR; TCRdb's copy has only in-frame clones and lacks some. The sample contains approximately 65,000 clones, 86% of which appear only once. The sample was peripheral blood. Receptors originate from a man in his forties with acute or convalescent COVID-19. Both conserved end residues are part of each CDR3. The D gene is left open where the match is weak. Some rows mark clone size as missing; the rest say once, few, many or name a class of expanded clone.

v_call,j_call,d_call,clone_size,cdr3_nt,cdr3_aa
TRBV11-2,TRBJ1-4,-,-,TGTGCCAGCCGCACGATGGGAGCCAATGAAAAACTGTTTTTT,CASRTMGANEKLFF
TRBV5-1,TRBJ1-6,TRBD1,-,TGCGCCAGCAGCGGAGGGACAGGGAGTAATTCACCCCTCCACTTT,CASSGGTGSNSPLHF
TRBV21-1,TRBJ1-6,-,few,TGTGCCAGCAGCAAGGGCACAGGGTCGGCTTCACCCCTCCACTTT,CASSKGTGSASPLHF
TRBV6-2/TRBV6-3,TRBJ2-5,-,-,TGTGCCAGCAGTCAAGACTGGGTCCAACAGACCCAGTACTTC,CASSQDWVQQTQYF
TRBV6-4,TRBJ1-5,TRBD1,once,TGTGCCAGCAGTGGGGACAGGTGGTATTTTTATAGCAATCAGCCCCAGCATTTT,CASSGDRWYFYSNQPQHF
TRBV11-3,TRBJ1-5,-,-,TGTGCCAGCAGCTTTGGGCCCAATCAGCCCCAGCATTTT,CASSFGPNQPQHF
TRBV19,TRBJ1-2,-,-,TGTGCCAGTAGTCGTCTGAGTCGAGGCTACACCTTC,CASSRLSRGYTF
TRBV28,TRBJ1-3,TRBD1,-,TGTGCCAGCATCTACTCCTTTGGGACAGGGGATAGGAGAAACACCATATATTTT,CASIYSFGTGDRRNTIYF
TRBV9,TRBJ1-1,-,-,TGTGCCAGCAGCATAAGACAAGAGAACACTGAAGCTTTCTTT,CASSIRQENTEAFF
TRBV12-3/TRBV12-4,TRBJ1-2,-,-,TGTGCCAGCAGTTCAGGGCCAGGCTATGGCTACACCTTC,CASSSGPGYGYTF
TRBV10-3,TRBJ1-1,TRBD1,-,TGTGCCATCAGTCCGGGACAGGGGGACACTGAAGCTTTCTTT,CAISPGQGDTEAFF
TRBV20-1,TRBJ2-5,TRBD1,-,TGCAGTGCCCAGGGGGTGGAGACCCAGTACTTC,CSAQGVETQYF
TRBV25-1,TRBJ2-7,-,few,TGTGCCAGCAGACAGGACTACACTTCTTACGAGCAGTACTTC,CASRQDYTSYEQYF
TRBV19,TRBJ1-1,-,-,TGTGCCAGTAGGCGAGGGGGCACTGAAGCTTTCTTT,CASRRGGTEAFF